The next 10 T cell receptor beta chains were all read from a single sample in a study of T cells after yellow fever vaccination. One entry per CDR3 protein, called by TCRdb with MiXCR from the 5' RACE reads. The sample records 300,000 to 350,000 distinct CDR3 sequences, approximately 4% being singletons. The sample in question was PBMCs, obtained 5 days after the yellow fever booster vaccination. Receptors were obtained from a man aged 18 to 35 who received the YFV17D yellow fever vaccine.

The chain combines TRBV7-2 with TRBJ1-2; a possible D gene is TRBD1 (5 bases). There are 14 residues in the CDR3. Per the germline V gene, CDR1 is SGHTA and CDR2 is FQGNSA. V was shortened by 3 bases and J by 8 bases, with 16 bases between the two germline ends. The CDR3 loop reads CASSLGEMLGGYTF. CDR3 in DNA: TGTGCCAGCAGCTTGGGGGAGATGTTAGGGGGCTACACCTTC.

This clonotype was seen many times. This chain uses TRBV6-5 with TRBJ1-2; tentative D call: TRBD1 (5 bases). CDR3 length equals 13 residues. Germline V gene data show CDR1 as MNHEY and CDR2 as SVGAGI. V was shortened by 4 bases and J by 4 bases, with 10 bases between the two germline ends. DNA for the CDR3: TGTGCCAGCAGTTCCGACAGTCTCTATGGCTACACCTTC. Protein sequence: CASSSDSLYGYTF.

The rearrangement links TRBV6-2 or TRBV6-3 to TRBJ2-6, with 9 nucleotides matching TRBD1. The V gene end was trimmed by 8 bases and the J gene end by 3 bases; junction bases not matched to a gene: 20. Looked up from germline, CDR1 is MNHEY and CDR2 is SVGEGT. The CDR3 spans 20 residues. CDR3 sequence: CASETRNRDREGFGANVLTF. The CDR3 DNA sequence: TGTGCCAGCGAGACCCGAAACCGGGACAGGGAAGGGTTTGGGGCCAACGTCCTGACTTTC.

The rearrangement uses TRBV19 and TRBJ2-3; possibly TRBD1 for D (5 bases). Trimming cost V 7 bases and J 2 bases, with 13 bases left between them. The CDR3 totals 14 residues. CDR1 is LNHDA and CDR2 is SQIVND in the germline V gene (reference sequence). CDR3 sequence: CASTQGWNTDTQYF. As DNA, the CDR3 is TGTGCCAGTACCCAGGGCTGGAACACAGATACGCAGTATTTT.

At least ten counts were recorded for this clonotype. The CDR3 DNA sequence: TGTGCCAGCAGATCACTAGCGGGAGGCACAGATACGCAGTATTTT. Its protein is CASRSLAGGTDTQYF. V is TRBV2 and J is TRBJ2-3; 11 nucleotides agree with TRBD2. Losses at the gene ends were 6 bases for V and 1 base for J; bases not matched to a gene: 3. The CDR3 totals 15 residues. The germline V gene has CDR1 SNHLY and CDR2 FYNNEI.

The table lists this clonotype with many counts. The chain is built from TRBV20-1 and TRBJ2-1, with TRBD2 identical over 12 bases. The CDR3 is 15 residues long. V was clipped by 5 bases and J by 3 bases; unmatched bases: 5. Germline V gives CDR1 DFQATT, CDR2 SNEGSKA (reference sequence). The CDR3 is CSAWTSGANYNEQFF. CDR3 nucleotides: TGCAGTGCTTGGACTAGCGGGGCTAACTACAATGAGCAGTTCTTC.

The chain recombines TRBV20-1 with TRBJ2-5; 9 nucleotides agree with TRBD2. V was pared by 6 bases and J by 5 bases, with 7 bases of the junction left unmatched. Germline lookup yields CDR1 DFQATT and CDR2 SNEGSKA (reference sequence). The CDR3 consists of 13 residues. The CDR3 bases are TGCAGTGCCCCGCGGGGGGGCTTGGAGACCCAGTACTTC. As protein: CSAPRGGLETQYF.

This clonotype was recorded at least ten times. The chain recombines TRBV7-2 with TRBJ2-2, with D possibly being TRBD1 (7 bases). Germline-derived CDR1 and CDR2 are SGHTA and FQGNSA. V dropped 5 bases and J dropped 4 bases, with 14 bases sitting between them. CDR3 length: 15 residues. The CDR3 spells CASSVTGRLTGELFF. As DNA, the CDR3 is TGTGCCAGCAGCGTGACAGGGAGGCTCACCGGGGAGCTGTTTTTT.

CDR3 region: CASNRGVQETQYF. In DNA, the CDR3 is TGTGCCAGCAACAGAGGGGTCCAAGAGACCCAGTACTTC. The chain links TRBV25-1 to TRBJ2-5, with D tentatively TRBD1 or TRBD2 (5 bases each). This CDR3 is 13 amino acids long. CDR1 is MGHDK and CDR2 is SYGVNS in the germline V gene. Trimming left V 7 bases short and J 1 base short, with 10 bases between. Variable domain in full (rest from reference TRBV25-1 and TRBJ2-5): EADIYQTPRYLVIGTGKKITLECSQTMGHDKMYWYQQDPGMELHLIHYSYGVNSTEKGDLSSESTVSRIRTEHFPLTLESARPSHTSQYLCASNRGVQETQYFGPGTRLLVL.

This clonotype was counted many times. The V and J genes are TRBV29-1 and TRBJ2-3; TRBD1 aligns across 12 bases. Trimming at V came to 8 bases and at J to 4 bases, leaving 7 bases not matched to a gene. Germline V lookup: CDR1 SQVTM, CDR2 ANQGSEA. The CDR3 extends over 14 amino acids. The CDR3 DNA reads TGCAGCACGGGACAGGGGGCCCCACCAGATACGCAGTATTTT. Amino acid sequence: CSTGQGAPPDTQYF.